This entry features one TCR beta chain sequence. The junction does not match germline at one end; this may be a read error. Primed by a sample-barcoded 5' primer and a J-beta primer mix, a second PCR proceeded for 7 to 11 cycles. With 12 random nucleotides, a template-switch adaptor tagged each individual cDNA molecule. Each CDR3 protein gets one entry after TCRdb re-called the 5' RACE reads with MiXCR. This table has approximately 940,000 distinct CDR3 sequences, about 48% appearing once. This entry belongs to a study of blood T cells in healthy people across ages. The CDR3 is made up of 16 amino acids. CDR1 and CDR2 from the germline V gene are KGHSH and LQKENI.

Sequencing was done on a sample of blood. The receptor comes from a man aged 25-45 years in good health. The chain combines TRBV18 with TRBJ2-7; TRBD1 matches at 7 bases. The CDR3 reads CASSPRDSPSSYEQYF. For the CDR3, the DNA is TGCGCCAGCTCACCTCGGGACAGTCCGAGCTCCTACGAGCAGTACTTC.